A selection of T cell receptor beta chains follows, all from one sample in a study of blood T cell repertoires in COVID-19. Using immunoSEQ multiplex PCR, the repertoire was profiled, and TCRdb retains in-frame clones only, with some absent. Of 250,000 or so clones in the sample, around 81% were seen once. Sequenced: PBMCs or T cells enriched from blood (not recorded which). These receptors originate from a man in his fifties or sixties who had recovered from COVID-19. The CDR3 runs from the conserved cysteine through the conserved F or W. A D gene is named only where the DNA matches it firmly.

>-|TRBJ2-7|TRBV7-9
CASSSRIYEQYF
TGTGCCAGCAGCTCGCGCATTTACGAGCAGTACTTC
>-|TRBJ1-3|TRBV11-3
CASSLDRGGTGSGNTIYF
TGTGCCAGCAGCTTAGATCGAGGGGGAACGGGCTCTGGAAACACCATATATTTT
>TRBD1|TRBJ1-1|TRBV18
CASSSGQGGEAFF
TGTGCCAGCTCCTCGGGACAGGGCGGTGAAGCTTTCTTT
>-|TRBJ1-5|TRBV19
CASRGQYSNQPQHF
TGTGCCAGCAGAGGACAGTATAGCAATCAGCCCCAGCATTTT
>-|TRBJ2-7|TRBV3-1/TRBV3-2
CASSQRTRIHYEQYF
TGTGCCAGCAGCCAAAGGACACGAATCCACTACGAGCAGTACTTC
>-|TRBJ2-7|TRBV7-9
CASSTTTGSHSYEQYF
TGTGCCAGCAGCACCACTACAGGGAGTCACTCCTACGAGCAGTACTTC
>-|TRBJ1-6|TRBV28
CASSYRQVNSPLHF
TGTGCCAGCAGTTACAGACAAGTAAATTCACCCCTCCACTTT
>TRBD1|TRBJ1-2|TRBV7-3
CASSLRRTGPYGYTF
TGTGCCAGCAGCCTTCGACGGACAGGCCCCTATGGCTACACCTTC
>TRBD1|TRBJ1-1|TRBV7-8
CASTTGAWGVGTEAFF
TGTGCCAGCACCACAGGGGCGTGGGGGGTTGGAACTGAAGCTTTCTTT
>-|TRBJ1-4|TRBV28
CASSLSPEKLFF
TGTGCCAGCAGTTTAAGCCCAGAAAAACTGTTTTTT
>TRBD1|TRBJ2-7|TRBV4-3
CASSLQRQGAYEQYF
TGCGCCAGCAGCCTTCAAAGACAGGGGGCTTACGAGCAGTACTTC
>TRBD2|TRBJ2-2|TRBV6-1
CASSEALLAANTGELFF
TGTGCCAGCAGTGAAGCGCTACTAGCGGCAAACACCGGGGAGCTGTTTTTT
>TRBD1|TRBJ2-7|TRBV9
CASSVSGQGFEQYF
TGTGCCAGCAGCGTATCAGGACAGGGGTTCGAGCAGTACTTC
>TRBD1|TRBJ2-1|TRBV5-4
CASSGQGYNEQFF
TGTGCCAGCAGCGGACAGGGGTACAATGAGCAGTTCTTC